Shown below are 14 T cell receptor beta chains from a single sample sequenced in a study of blood T cells in healthy people across ages. Primed by a sample-barcoded 5' primer and a J-beta primer mix, a second PCR proceeded for about 6 to 12 cycles. TCRdb analysed the 5' RACE reads with MiXCR anew, one entry per CDR3 protein. Of 950,000 to 1,200,000 distinct CDR3 sequences in the sample, less than 45% are singletons; the top ten hold around 13%. Input material: blood. The source of these receptors is a man aged 18 to 30 in good health.

The chain combines TRBV29-1 with TRBJ1-1; D gene uncertain. Looked up from germline, CDR1 is SQVTM and CDR2 is ANQGSEA. V was clipped by 6 bases and J by 2 bases, with 13 bases between them. The CDR3 runs to 13 residues. Written as DNA, the CDR3 is TGCAGCGTCCACCTGAGTTTAAACACTGAAGCTTTCTTT. Translating gives CSVHLSLNTEAFF.

This clonotype showed up just a few times. J is TRBJ2-3 and V is TRBV5-1; no clear D. V was trimmed by 7 bases and J by 6 bases, leaving 18 bases between them. This CDR3 spans 14 amino acids. CDR1 is SGHRS, CDR2 YFSETQ, per germline. Here the CDR3 DNA reads TGCGCCAGCGCTTCCCCTACTGCGTTCGATACGCAGTATTTT. Translating it yields CASASPTAFDTQYF.

The chain is built from TRBV6-5 and TRBJ1-4; maybe TRBD1 (5 bases). The V gene lost 5 bases and the J gene lost 8 bases, with 15 bases spanning the gap. The CDR3 is 14 residues long. Germline V gives CDR1 MNHEY, CDR2 SVGAGI. For the CDR3, the DNA is TGTGCCAGCAGTGGAACACCGACAGCCGAAAAACTGTTTTTT. It translates to CASSGTPTAEKLFF.

J is TRBJ1-3 and V is TRBV6-1, with a possible D match to TRBD1 (5 bases). The germline V gene has CDR1 MNHNS and CDR2 SASEGT. CDR3 length: 14 amino acids. V was trimmed by 4 bases and J by 4 bases, leaving 11 bases between them. The CDR3 region is CASSASGLGNTIYF. CDR3 in DNA: TGTGCCAGCAGTGCATCAGGGCTCGGAAACACCATATATTTT.

The rearrangement uses TRBV7-9 and TRBJ2-5; possible D gene TRBD1, 5 bases. The CDR3 runs to 15 residues. The V end lost 3 bases, the J end lost 4 bases, and 15 bases lay between the germline ends. The germline CDR1 and CDR2 sequences are SEHNR and FQNEAQ (reference sequence). The CDR3 protein is CASSFGQGASETQYF. DNA for the CDR3: TGTGCCAGCAGCTTCGGGCAGGGTGCTTCAGAGACCCAGTACTTC.

This chain links TRBV5-1 with TRBJ2-1; tentatively, D is TRBD1 (5 bases). This CDR3 has 14 amino acids. Trimming left V 2 bases short and J 7 bases short, with 13 bases between. Germline assignment: CDR1 SGHRS and CDR2 YFSETQ. Here the CDR3 reads CASSLVPQENEQFF. In DNA form, the CDR3 reads TGCGCCAGCAGCTTAGTCCCACAGGAAAATGAGCAGTTCTTC.

A few counts support this clonotype. The V gene is TRBV4-1, the J gene TRBJ1-5; unclear D gene. V was trimmed by 0 bases and J by 4 bases, leaving 19 bases between them. The V gene's germline CDR1 is MGHRA and CDR2 YSYEKL. The CDR3 length is 18 residues. CDR3 DNA: TGCGCCAGCAGCCAAGAGTTTACCAGGAGAATGATAAATCAGCCCCAGCATTTT. Translated: CASSQEFTRRMINQPQHF.

A few counts support this clonotype. The CDR3: CASSDSGPNTEAFF. The CDR3 coding sequence is TGTGCCAGCAGTGACTCAGGACCCAACACTGAAGCTTTCTTT. The gene calls are TRBV6-4 and TRBJ1-1; D remains ambiguous. Germline values: CDR1 MRHNA, CDR2 SNTAGT. CDR3 length equals 14 residues. The V end was cut by 0 bases, the J end by 2 bases, with 7 bases between.

This clonotype was counted between two and nine times. V and J are TRBV30 and TRBJ2-7; maybe TRBD2 (7 bases). With 1 base removed from V and 4 bases from J, the gap between germline ends came to 11 bases. The CDR3 contains 13 residues. Germline lookup yields CDR1 GTSNPN and CDR2 SVGIG (reference sequence). The CDR3 protein is CAWSGRGGYEQYF. The CDR3 nucleotides are TGTGCCTGGAGTGGCAGGGGAGGGTACGAGCAGTACTTC. Together with reference TRBV30 and TRBJ2-7, the CDR3 gives the full variable domain: SQTIHQWPATLVQPVGSPLSLECTVEGTSNPNLYWYRQAAGRGLQLLFYSVGIGQISSEVPQNLSASRPQDRQFILSSKKLLLSDSGFYLCAWSGRGGYEQYFGPGTRLTVT.

V is TRBV29-1 and J is TRBJ2-1; D is unclear. V shed 4 bases and J shed 0 bases, with 10 bases lying between them. The CDR3 runs 14 residues. Germline assignment: CDR1 SQVTM and CDR2 ANQGSEA. As DNA, the CDR3 is TGCAGCGTTGTCTATTCTAACTCCTACAATGAGCAGTTCTTC. Translated, it gives CSVVYSNSYNEQFF.

This clonotype was recorded once. V and J are TRBV3-1 and TRBJ2-7; 9 bases map to TRBD2. The V gene end was trimmed by 0 bases and the J gene end by 7 bases; junction bases not matched to a gene: 13. Germline-derived CDR1 and CDR2 are LGHDT and YNNKEL (reference sequence). The CDR3 spans 17 residues. DNA of the CDR3: TGTGCCAGCAGCCAAGATAGGCGGGGGGGCTCCTACAATGAGCAGTACTTC. Translation: CASSQDRRGGSYNEQYF.

This rearrangement joins TRBV29-1 to TRBJ1-2, with D tentatively TRBD1 (5 bases). This CDR3 spans 13 amino acids. The V gene lost 4 bases and the J gene lost 7 bases, with 16 bases spanning the gap. Germline CDR1 reads SQVTM; CDR2 reads ANQGSEA. In DNA form, the CDR3 reads TGCAGCGTTGGCGCGGGGGAGTCAGGTGGCTACACCTTC. Translated, it gives CSVGAGESGGYTF.

In this sample, this clonotype turned up a few times. This chain uses TRBV27 with TRBJ1-5; D ambiguous. CDR1 is MNHEY, CDR2 SMNVEV, per germline (reference sequence). There are 12 residues in the CDR3. The V and J ends lost 8 bases and 6 bases respectively, with 11 bases between them. The CDR3 loop is CASGYPGQPQHF. The CDR3 nucleotides are TGTGCCAGCGGATATCCCGGTCAGCCCCAGCATTTT.

Turning to this clonotype: One end of the junction is discordant with germline, which a read error may explain. This chain connects TRBV5-4 to TRBJ1-2; D unclear. Germline V lookup: CDR1 SGHNT, CDR2 YYREEE (reference sequence). The CDR3 spans 13 residues. The CDR3 DNA follows: TGTGCCAGCAGCTTTGAACAGAACTATAGCTACACCTTC. Protein product: CASSFEQNYSYTF.